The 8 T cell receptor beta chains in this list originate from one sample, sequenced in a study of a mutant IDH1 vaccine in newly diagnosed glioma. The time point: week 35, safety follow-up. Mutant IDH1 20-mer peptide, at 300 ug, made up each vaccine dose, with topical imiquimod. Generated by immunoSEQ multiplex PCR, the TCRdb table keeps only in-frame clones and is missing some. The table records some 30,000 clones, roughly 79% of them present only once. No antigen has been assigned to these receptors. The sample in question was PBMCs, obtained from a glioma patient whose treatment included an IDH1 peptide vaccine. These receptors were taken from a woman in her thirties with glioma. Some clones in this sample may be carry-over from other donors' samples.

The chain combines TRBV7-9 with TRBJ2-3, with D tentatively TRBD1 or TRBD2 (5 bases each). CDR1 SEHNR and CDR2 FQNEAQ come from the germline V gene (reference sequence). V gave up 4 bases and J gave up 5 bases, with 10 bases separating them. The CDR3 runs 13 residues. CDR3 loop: CASSSQRGDTQYF. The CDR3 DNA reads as TGTGCCAGCAGCTCTCAGAGGGGAGATACGCAGTATTTT.

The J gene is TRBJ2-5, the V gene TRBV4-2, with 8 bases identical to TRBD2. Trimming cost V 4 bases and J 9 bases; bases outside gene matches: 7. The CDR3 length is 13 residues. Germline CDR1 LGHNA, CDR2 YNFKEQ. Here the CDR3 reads CASSPSGSGAQYF. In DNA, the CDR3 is TGTGCCAGCAGCCCGAGCGGGAGTGGGGCCCAGTACTTC.

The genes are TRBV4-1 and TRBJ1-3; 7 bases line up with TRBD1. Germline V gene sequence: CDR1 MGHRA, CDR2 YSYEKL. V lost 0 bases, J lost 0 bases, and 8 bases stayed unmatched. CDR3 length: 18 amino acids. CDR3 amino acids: CASSQEGRDSYSGNTIYF. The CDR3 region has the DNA TGCGCCAGCAGCCAAGAGGGCCGGGACAGTTACTCTGGAAACACCATATATTTT.

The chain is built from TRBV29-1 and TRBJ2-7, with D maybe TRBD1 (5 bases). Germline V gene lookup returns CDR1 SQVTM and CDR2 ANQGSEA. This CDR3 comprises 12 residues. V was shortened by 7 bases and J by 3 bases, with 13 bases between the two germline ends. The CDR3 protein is CSASPDSYEQYF. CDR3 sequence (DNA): TGCAGCGCCTCTCCTGACAGCTACGAGCAGTACTTC.

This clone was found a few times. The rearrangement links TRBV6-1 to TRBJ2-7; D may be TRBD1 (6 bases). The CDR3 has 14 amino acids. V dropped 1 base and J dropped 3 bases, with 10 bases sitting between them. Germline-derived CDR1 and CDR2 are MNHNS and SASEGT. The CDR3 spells CASSEEGQSYEQYF. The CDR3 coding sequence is TGTGCCAGCAGTGAAGAGGGACAAAGCTACGAGCAGTACTTC.

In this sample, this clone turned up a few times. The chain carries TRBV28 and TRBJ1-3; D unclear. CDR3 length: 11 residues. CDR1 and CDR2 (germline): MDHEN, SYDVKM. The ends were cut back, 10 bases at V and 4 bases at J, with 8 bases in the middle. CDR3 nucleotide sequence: TGTGCCACCAGCCCGGGAAACACCATATATTTT. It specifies CATSPGNTIYF. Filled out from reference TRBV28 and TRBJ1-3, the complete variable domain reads DVKVTQSSRYLVKRTGEKVFLECVQDMDHENMFWYRQDPGLGLRLIYFSYDVKMKEKGDIPEGYSVSREKKERFSLILESASTNQTSMYLCATSPGNTIYFGEGSWLTVV.

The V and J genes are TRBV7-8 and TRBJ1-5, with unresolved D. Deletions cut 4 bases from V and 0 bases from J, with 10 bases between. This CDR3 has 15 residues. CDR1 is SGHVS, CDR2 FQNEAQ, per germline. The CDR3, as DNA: TGTGCCAGCAGCTCTTATTTACTTAGCAATCAGCCCCAGCATTTT. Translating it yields CASSSYLLSNQPQHF.

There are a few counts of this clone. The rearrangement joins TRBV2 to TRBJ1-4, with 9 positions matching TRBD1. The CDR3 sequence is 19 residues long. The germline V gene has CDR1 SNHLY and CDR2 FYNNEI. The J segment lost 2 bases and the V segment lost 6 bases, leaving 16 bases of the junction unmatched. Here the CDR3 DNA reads TGTGCCAGCAGCCCCTGGACAGGGGAAGCAAGAAGGACTAATGAAAAACTGTTTTTT. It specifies CASSPWTGEARRTNEKLFF.